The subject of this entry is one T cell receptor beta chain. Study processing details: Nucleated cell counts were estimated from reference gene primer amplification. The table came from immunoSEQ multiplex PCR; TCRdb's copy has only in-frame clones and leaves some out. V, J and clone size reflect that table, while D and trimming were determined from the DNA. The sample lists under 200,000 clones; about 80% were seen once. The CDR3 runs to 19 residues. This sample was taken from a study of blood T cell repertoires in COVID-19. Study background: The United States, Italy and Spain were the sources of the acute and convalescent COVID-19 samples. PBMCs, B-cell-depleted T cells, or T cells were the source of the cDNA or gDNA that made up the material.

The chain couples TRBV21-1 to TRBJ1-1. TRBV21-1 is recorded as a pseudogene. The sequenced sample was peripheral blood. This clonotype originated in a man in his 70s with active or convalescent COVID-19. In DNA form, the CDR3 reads TGTGCCAGCAGCAAAGAGGAGTATCGGGGGGCGCCCCCCTACACTGAAGCTTTCTTT. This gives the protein CASSKEEYRGAPPYTEAFF.